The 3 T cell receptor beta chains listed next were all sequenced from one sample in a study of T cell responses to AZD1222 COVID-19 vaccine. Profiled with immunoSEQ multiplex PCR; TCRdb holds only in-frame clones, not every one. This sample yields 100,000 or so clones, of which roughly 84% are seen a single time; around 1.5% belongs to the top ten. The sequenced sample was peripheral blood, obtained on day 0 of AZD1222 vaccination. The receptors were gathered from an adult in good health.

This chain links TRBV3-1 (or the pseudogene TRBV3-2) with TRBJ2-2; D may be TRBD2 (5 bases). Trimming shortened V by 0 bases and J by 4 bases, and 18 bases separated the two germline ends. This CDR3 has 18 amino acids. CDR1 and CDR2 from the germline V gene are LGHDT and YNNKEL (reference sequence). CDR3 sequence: CASSQDPEARGSTGELFF. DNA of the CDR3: TGTGCCAGCAGCCAAGATCCGGAGGCCCGGGGTAGCACCGGGGAGCTGTTTTTT.

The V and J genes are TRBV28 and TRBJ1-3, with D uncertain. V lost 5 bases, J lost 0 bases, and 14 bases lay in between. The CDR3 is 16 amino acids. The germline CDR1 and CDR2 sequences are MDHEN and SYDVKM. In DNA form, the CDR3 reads TGTGCCAGCAGTGCCGGACTTATTTACTCTGGAAACACCATATATTTT. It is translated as CASSAGLIYSGNTIYF.

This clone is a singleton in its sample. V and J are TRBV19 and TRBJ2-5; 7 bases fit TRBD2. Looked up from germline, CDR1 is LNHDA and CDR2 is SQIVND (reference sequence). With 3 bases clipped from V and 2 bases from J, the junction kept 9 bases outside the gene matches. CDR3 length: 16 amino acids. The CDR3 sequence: CASSIDPGGLQETQYF. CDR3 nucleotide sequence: TGTGCCAGTAGTATCGACCCTGGGGGACTACAAGAGACCCAGTACTTC.